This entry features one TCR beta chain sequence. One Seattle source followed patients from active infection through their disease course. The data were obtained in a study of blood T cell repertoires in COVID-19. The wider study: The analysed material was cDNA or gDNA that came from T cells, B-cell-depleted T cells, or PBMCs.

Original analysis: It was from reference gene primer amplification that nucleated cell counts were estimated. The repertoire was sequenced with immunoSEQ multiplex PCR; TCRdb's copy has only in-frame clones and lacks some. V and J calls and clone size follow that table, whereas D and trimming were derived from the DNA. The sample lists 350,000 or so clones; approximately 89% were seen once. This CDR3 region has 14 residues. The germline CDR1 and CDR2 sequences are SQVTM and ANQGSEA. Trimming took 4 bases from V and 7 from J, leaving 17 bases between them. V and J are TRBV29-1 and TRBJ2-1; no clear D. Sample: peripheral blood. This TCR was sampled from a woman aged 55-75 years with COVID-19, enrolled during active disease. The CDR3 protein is CSVGRKSLENEQFF. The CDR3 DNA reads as TGCAGCGTTGGCCGAAAAAGCTTAGAGAATGAGCAGTTCTTC.